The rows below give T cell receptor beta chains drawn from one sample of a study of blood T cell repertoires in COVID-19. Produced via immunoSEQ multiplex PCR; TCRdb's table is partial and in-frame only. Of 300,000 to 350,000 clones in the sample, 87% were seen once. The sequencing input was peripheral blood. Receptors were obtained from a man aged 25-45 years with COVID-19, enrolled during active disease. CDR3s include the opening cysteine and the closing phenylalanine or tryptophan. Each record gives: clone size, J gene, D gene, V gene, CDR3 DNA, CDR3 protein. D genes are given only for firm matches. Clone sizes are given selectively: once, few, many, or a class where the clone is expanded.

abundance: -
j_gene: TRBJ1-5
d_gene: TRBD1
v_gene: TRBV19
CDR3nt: TGTGCCAGTAGCATGTTTGGGACAGGAAGCGATCAGCCCCAGCATTTT
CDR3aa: CASSMFGTGSDQPQHF

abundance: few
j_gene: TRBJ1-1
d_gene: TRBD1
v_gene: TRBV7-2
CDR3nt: TGTGCCAGCAGGCTTTACGACAGGGTGGCTGAAGCTTTCTTT
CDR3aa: CASRLYDRVAEAFF

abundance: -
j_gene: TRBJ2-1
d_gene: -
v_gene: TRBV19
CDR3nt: TGTGCCAGTAGTGACCCAGGGAAAGGGAACAATGAGCAGTTCTTC
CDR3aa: CASSDPGKGNNEQFF

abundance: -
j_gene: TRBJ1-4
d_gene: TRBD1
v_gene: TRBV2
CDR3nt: TGTGCCAGCAGCGAAGAGACAGGGCAAGAAAAACTGTTTTTT
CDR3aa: CASSEETGQEKLFF

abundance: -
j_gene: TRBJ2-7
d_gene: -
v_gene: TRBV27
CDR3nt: TGTGCCAGCAGTCCCACAGGGAGCTCCTACGAGCAGTACTTC
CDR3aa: CASSPTGSSYEQYF

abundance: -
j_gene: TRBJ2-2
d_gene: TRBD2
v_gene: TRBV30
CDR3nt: TGTGCCTGGAGTCCTCGACGGGGACTAGCGGGAGGGCCTAGGGGCACCGGGGAGCTGTTTTTT
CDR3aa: CAWSPRRGLAGGPRGTGELFF

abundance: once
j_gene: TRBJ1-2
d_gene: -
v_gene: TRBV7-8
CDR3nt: TGTGCCAGCAGCTCCAACTCCGGGTCCTATGGCTACACCTTC
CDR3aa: CASSSNSGSYGYTF

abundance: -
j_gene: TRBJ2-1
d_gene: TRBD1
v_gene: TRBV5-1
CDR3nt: TGCGCCAGCAGCTTAAAGACAGGGGGCTTCAATGAGCAGTTCTTC
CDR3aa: CASSLKTGGFNEQFF

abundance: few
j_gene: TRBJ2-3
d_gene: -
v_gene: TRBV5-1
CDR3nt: TGCGCCAGCAGCTTGGGACAGAGCACAGATACGCAGTATTTT
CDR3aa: CASSLGQSTDTQYF

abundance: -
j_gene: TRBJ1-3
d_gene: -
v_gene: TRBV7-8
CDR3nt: TGTGCCAGCAGCTTAGATCTTTTTGGAAACACCATATATTTT
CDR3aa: CASSLDLFGNTIYF

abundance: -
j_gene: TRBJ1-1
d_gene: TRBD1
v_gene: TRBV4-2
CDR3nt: TGTGCCAGCAGCCAAGCCCCCGGGACAGGGTCACGGACTGAAGCTTTCTTT
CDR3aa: CASSQAPGTGSRTEAFF

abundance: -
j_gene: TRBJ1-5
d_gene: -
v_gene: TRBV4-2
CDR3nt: TGTGCCAGCAGCCAAGATATGCGTCAGCCCCAGCATTTT
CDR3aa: CASSQDMRQPQHF

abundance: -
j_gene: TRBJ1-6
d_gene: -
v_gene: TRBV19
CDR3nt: TGTGCCAGTAGTGAGGGAAATTCACCCCTCCACTTT
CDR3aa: CASSEGNSPLHF

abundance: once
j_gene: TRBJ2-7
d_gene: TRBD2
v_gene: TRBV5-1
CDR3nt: TGCGCCAGCAGCTTGATGTTGGGGAGGGTAGGCCTGTCCTACGAGCAGTACTTC
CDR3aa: CASSLMLGRVGLSYEQYF

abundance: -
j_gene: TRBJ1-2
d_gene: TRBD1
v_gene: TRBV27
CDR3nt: TGTGCCAGCAGGACCGGACAGGGCCGAAACTATGGCTACACCTTC
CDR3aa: CASRTGQGRNYGYTF

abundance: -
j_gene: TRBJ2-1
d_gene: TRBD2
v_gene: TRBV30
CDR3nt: TGTGCCTGGGGACCCCTTAGCGGGAGAGATGAGCAGTTCTTC
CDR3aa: CAWGPLSGRDEQFF

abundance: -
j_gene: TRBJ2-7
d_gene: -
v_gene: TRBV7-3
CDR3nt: TGTGCCAGCAGCTCCTCGGGGGAGAGCGGCGAGCAGTACTTC
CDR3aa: CASSSSGESGEQYF

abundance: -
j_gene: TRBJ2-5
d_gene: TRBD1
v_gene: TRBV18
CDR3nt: TGTGCCAGCTCACAGCGACAGGGGGTAGGAGAGACCCAGTACTTC
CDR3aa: CASSQRQGVGETQYF

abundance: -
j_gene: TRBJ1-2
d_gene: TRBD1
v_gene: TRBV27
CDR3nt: TGTGCCAGCGCCGCTTACAGGGGAGTCTATGGCTACACCTTC
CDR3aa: CASAAYRGVYGYTF

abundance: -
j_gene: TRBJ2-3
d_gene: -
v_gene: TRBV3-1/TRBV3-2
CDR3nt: TGTGCCAGCAGCCAAGATAGGCTAGCGACAGATACGCAGTATTTT
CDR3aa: CASSQDRLATDTQYF

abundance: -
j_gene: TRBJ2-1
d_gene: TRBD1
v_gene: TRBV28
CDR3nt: TGTGCCAGCAGTTTAGACAGGGTATTCAACAATGAGCAGTTCTTC
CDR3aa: CASSLDRVFNNEQFF

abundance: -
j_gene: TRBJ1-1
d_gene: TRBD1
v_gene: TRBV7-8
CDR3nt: TGTGCCAGCAGCTCCCCAACCTTACCGACAGGGCGCACTGAAGCTTTCTTT
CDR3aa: CASSSPTLPTGRTEAFF

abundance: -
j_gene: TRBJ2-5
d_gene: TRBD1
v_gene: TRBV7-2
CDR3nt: TGTGCCAGCAGCTTATTAGGGACAGGACTCCAAGAGACCCAGTACTTC
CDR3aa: CASSLLGTGLQETQYF

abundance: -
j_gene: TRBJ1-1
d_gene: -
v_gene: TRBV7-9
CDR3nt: TGTGCCAGCAGAGTTGGTCAGATGAACACTGAAGCTTTCTTT
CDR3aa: CASRVGQMNTEAFF

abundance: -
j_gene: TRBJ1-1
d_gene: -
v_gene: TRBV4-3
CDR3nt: TGCGCCAGCAGCCTGTATATGAACACTGAAGCTTTCTTT
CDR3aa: CASSLYMNTEAFF

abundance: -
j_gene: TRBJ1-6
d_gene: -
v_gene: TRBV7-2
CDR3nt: TGTGCCAGCAGCTTGGAGGGCCATAATAATTCACCCCTCCACTTT
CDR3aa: CASSLEGHNNSPLHF

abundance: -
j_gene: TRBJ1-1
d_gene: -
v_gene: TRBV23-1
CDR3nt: TGCGCCAGCAGTCAAAAAGGGGGGGGCACTGAAGCTTTCTTT
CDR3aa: CASSQKGGGTEAFF

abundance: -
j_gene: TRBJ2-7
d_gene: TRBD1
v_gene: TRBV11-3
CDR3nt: TGTGCCAGCAGCCGCAGGGGGCGCGGTATCTACGAGCAGTACTTC
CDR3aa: CASSRRGRGIYEQYF

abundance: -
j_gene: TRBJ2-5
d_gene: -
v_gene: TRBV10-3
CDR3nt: TGTGCCGTCGGACAGAAGGAGACCCAGTACTTC
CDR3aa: CAVGQKETQYF

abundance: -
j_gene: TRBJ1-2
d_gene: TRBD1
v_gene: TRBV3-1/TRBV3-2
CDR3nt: TGTGCCAGCAGCAGGACAGGGGTTGACTATGGCTACACCTTC
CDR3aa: CASSRTGVDYGYTF

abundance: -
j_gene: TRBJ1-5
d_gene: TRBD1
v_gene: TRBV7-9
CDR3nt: TGTGCCAGCGGGACAGGGGAAAATCAGCCCCAGCATTTT
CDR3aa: CASGTGENQPQHF

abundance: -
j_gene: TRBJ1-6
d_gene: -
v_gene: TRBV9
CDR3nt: TGTGCCAGCTCTTCCGGAGATACTAATTCACCCCTCCACTTT
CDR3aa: CASSSGDTNSPLHF